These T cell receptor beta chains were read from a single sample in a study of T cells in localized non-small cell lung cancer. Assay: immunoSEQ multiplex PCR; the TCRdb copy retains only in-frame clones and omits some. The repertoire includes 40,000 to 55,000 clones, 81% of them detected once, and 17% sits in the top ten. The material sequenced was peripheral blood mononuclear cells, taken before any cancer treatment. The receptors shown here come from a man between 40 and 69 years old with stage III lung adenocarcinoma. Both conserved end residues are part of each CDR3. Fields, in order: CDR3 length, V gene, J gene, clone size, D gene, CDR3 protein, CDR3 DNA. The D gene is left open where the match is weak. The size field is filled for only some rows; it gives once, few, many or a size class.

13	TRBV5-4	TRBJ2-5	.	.	CASSPPGQETQYF	TGTGCCAGCAGCCCCCCCGGGCAAGAGACCCAGTACTTC
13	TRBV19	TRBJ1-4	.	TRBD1	CATTDRGGRKLFF	TGTGCCACAACTGACAGGGGAGGAAGAAAACTGTTTTTT
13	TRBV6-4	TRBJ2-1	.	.	CASSESGSNEQFF	TGTGCCAGCAGTGAATCAGGTAGCAATGAGCAGTTCTTC
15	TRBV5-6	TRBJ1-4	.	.	CASSSAQGAGEKLFF	TGTGCCAGCAGCTCGGCACAGGGAGCGGGTGAAAAACTGTTTTTT
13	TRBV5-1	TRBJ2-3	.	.	CASSLNTADTQYF	TGCGCCAGCAGCTTAAATACGGCAGATACGCAGTATTTT
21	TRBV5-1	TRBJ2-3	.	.	CASSFPRGPSTTAADSVTQYF	TGCGCCAGCAGCTTTCCCAGGGGCCCTTCCACAACCGCCGCTGATTCAGTTACGCAGTATTTT
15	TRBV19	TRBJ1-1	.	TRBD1	CASSGTGTVNTEAFF	TGTGCCAGTAGTGGAACCGGGACAGTGAACACTGAAGCTTTCTTT
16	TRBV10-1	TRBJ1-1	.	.	CASSESANFGYTEAFF	TGCGCCAGCAGTGAGTCGGCTAACTTTGGTTACACTGAAGCTTTCTTT
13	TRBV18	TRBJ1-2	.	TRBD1	CASSRDRDYGYTF	TGTGCCAGCTCTCGGGACAGGGACTATGGCTACACCTTC
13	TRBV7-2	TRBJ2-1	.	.	CASSFVQGGEQFF	TGTGCCAGCAGCTTCGTCCAGGGTGGTGAGCAGTTCTTC
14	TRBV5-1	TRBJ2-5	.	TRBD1	CASSATGAQETQYF	TGCGCCAGCAGCGCAACAGGGGCCCAAGAGACCCAGTACTTC
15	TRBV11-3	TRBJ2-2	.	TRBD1	CASSLDQGGPGELFF	TGTGCCAGCAGCTTAGATCAAGGGGGCCCCGGGGAGCTGTTTTTT
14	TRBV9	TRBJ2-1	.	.	CASSVGAGYNEQFF	TGTGCCAGCAGCGTAGGGGCGGGCTACAATGAGCAGTTCTTC
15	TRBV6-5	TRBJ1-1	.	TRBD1	CASSNPGQGNTEAFF	TGTGCCAGCAGTAACCCGGGACAGGGGAACACTGAAGCTTTCTTT
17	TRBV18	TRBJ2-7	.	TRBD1	CASSPLVLTGLAYEQYF	TGTGCCAGCTCACCACTCGTTTTGACAGGGCTGGCCTACGAGCAGTACTTC
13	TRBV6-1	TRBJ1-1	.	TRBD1	CASRTGINTEAFF	TGTGCCAGCCGGACAGGGATCAACACTGAAGCTTTCTTT
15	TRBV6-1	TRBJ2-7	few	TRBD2	CASSEVLAGSYEQYF	TGTGCCAGCAGTGAAGTACTAGCGGGCTCATACGAGCAGTACTTC
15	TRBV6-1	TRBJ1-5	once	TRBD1	CASSAVQGSNQPQHF	TGTGCCAGCAGTGCGGTACAGGGGAGCAATCAGCCCCAGCATTTT
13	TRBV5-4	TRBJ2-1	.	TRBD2	CASRAGGKNEQFF	TGTGCCAGCAGAGCGGGGGGAAAGAATGAGCAGTTCTTC
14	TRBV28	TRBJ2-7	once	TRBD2	CASRLSGEPYEQYF	TGTGCCAGCAGGCTTAGCGGGGAGCCCTACGAGCAGTACTTC
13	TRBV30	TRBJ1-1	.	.	CAWRLFGGSEAFF	TGTGCCTGGAGACTCTTCGGGGGCTCTGAAGCTTTCTTT
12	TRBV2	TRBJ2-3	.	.	CASSEMASSQYF	TGTGCCAGCAGTGAAATGGCTAGCTCGCAGTATTTT
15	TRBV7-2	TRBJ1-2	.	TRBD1	CASSPDRGPHYGYTF	TGTGCCAGCAGCCCAGACAGGGGGCCTCACTATGGCTACACCTTC
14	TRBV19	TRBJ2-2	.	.	CASCRDGITGELFF	TGTGCCAGCTGCCGGGACGGAATTACCGGGGAGCTGTTTTTT
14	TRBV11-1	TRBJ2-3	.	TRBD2	CASRGGGAMNTQYF	TGTGCCAGCAGGGGCGGGGGGGCTATGAATACGCAGTATTTT
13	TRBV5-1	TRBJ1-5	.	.	CASSLQGNGPQHF	TGCGCCAGCAGCTTGCAGGGGAATGGGCCCCAGCATTTT
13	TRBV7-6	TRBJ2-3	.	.	CASRETDTDTQYF	TGTGCCAGCAGGGAAACTGACACAGATACGCAGTATTTT
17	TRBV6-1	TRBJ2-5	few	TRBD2	CASSEAVAGAKQETQYF	TGTGCCAGCAGTGAAGCGGTAGCGGGGGCAAAACAAGAGACCCAGTACTTC
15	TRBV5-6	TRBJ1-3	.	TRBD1	CASSAAGGRGNTIYF	TGTGCCAGCAGCGCGGCAGGGGGTCGAGGAAACACCATATATTTT
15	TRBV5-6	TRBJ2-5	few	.	CASTYPRYGEETQYF	TGTGCCAGCACCTATCCCCGGTACGGAGAAGAGACCCAGTACTTC
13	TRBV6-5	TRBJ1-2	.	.	CASSEGSFYGYTF	TGTGCCAGCAGTGAGGGCAGCTTCTATGGCTACACCTTC
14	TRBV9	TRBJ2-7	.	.	CASSVGDIAYEQYF	TGTGCCAGCAGCGTAGGTGACATTGCCTACGAGCAGTACTTC
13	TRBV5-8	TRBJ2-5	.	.	CASSLGAGETQYF	TGTGCCAGCAGCTTGGGAGCGGGAGAGACCCAGTACTTC
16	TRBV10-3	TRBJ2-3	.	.	CAISGPFEVSTDTQYF	TGTGCCATCAGTGGCCCGTTCGAGGTCAGCACAGATACGCAGTATTTT
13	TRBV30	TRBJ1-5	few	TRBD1	CAWGQGVNQPQHF	TGTGCCTGGGGACAGGGCGTCAATCAGCCCCAGCATTTT
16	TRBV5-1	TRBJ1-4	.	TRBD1	CASSLAGTGGNEKLFF	TGCGCCAGCAGCTTGGCCGGTACAGGGGGGAATGAAAAACTGTTTTTT
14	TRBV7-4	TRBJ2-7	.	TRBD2	CASSFGLAGYEQYF	TGTGCCAGCAGCTTTGGACTAGCGGGCTACGAGCAGTACTTC
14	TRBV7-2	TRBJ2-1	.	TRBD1	CASSRDRGLDEQFF	TGTGCCAGCAGCCGGGACAGGGGATTGGATGAGCAGTTCTTC
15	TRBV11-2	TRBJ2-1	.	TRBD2	CASSSLKRGYNEQFF	TGTGCCAGCAGCTCCTTGAAGCGGGGGTACAATGAGCAGTTCTTC
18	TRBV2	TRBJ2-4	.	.	CASSFPKEGDLAKNIQYF	TGTGCCAGCAGTTTCCCGAAAGAGGGGGATTTAGCCAAAAACATTCAGTACTTC
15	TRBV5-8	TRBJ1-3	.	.	CASSMALSAGNTIYF	TGTGCCAGCAGCATGGCCCTATCTGCAGGAAACACCATATATTTT
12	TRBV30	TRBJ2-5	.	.	CAWEAGQETQYF	TGTGCCTGGGAGGCGGGCCAAGAGACCCAGTACTTC
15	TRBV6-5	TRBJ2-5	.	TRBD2	CASSPRERGEETQYF	TGTGCCAGCAGTCCTAGGGAGCGGGGGGAGGAAACCCAGTACTTC
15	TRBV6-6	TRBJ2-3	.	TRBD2	CASRERGRPGDTQYF	TGTGCCAGCCGGGAGCGGGGGCGCCCCGGAGATACGCAGTATTTT
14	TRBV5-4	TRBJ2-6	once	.	CASSSWSGANVLTF	TGTGCCAGCAGCTCATGGTCTGGGGCCAACGTCCTGACTTTC
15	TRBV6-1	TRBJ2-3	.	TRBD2	CASSERAGGADTQYF	TGTGCCAGCAGTGAAAGGGCGGGGGGCGCAGATACGCAGTATTTT
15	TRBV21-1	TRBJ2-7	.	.	CASSKARTGIYEQYF	TGTGCCAGCAGCAAAGCGCGGACAGGGATTTACGAGCAGTACTTC
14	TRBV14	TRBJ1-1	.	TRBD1	CASSPRQGDTEAFF	TGTGCCAGCAGCCCCAGACAGGGAGACACTGAAGCTTTCTTT
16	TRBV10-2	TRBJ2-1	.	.	CASRTSGGRTWNEQFF	TGCGCCAGCAGGACCTCAGGAGGAAGGACATGGAATGAGCAGTTCTTC
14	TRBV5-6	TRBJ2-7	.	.	CASSLGRGSYEQYF	TGTGCCAGCAGCTTGGGCAGGGGCTCCTACGAGCAGTACTTC
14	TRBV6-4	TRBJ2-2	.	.	CASSVEGNTGELFF	TGTGCCAGCAGTGTCGAGGGGAACACCGGGGAGCTGTTTTTT
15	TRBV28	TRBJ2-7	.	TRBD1	CASSPPGTGRIEQYF	TGTGCCAGCAGCCCGCCCGGGACAGGGCGGATCGAGCAGTACTTC
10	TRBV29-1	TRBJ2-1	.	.	CSVVHNEQFF	TGCAGCGTTGTCCACAATGAGCAGTTCTTC